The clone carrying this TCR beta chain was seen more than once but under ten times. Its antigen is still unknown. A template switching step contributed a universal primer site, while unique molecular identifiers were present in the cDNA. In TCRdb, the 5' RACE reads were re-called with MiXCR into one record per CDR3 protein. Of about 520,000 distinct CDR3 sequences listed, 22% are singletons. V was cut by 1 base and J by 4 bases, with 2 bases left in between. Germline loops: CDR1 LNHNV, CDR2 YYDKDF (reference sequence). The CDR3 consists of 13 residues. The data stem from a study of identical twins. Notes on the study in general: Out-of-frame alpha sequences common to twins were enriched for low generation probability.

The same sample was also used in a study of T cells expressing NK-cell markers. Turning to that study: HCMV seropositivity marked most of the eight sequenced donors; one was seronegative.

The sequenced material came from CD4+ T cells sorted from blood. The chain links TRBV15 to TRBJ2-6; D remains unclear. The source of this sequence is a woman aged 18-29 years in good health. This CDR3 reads CATSRGGANVLTF. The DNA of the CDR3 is TGTGCCACCAGCAGAGGGGGGGCCAACGTCCTGACTTTC. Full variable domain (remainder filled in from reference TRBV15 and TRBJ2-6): DAMVIQNPRYQVTQFGKPVTLSCSQTLNHNVMYWYQQKSSQAPKLLFHYYDKDFNNEADTPDNFQSRRPNTSFCFLDIRSPGLGDTAMYLCATSRGGANVLTFGAGSRLTVL.